The rows below give T cell receptor beta chains drawn from one sample of a study of T cell changes during pregnancy in multiple sclerosis. The method was immunoSEQ multiplex PCR; TCRdb's version includes in-frame clones alone and lacks a portion of them. The data hold 25,000 to 35,000 clones, with about 89% observed a single time. This specimen consisted of CD8+ T cells from peripheral blood mononuclear cells, obtained in the second trimester of pregnancy. The receptors here all came from a female donor with multiple sclerosis, enrolled in a pregnancy study. Both conserved end residues are part of each CDR3. A D gene is named only where the DNA matches it firmly. Rows may omit the clone size; those that give it use once, few, many or a size class.

V gene: TRBV11-3; J gene: TRBJ2-2; D gene: TRBD2; CDR3 length: 15; clone size: -; CDR3 DNA: TGTGCCAGCACCTTGGGGACTATAGTCGGCGGGGAGCTGTTTTTT; CDR3 protein: CASTLGTIVGGELFF
V gene: TRBV4-3; J gene: TRBJ1-6; D gene: TRBD1; CDR3 length: 17; clone size: -; CDR3 DNA: TGCGCCAGCAGCCAGGATTGGACAGGGCTCTATAATTCACCCCTCCACTTT; CDR3 protein: CASSQDWTGLYNSPLHF
V gene: TRBV7-9; J gene: TRBJ2-7; D gene: -; CDR3 length: 14; clone size: -; CDR3 DNA: TGTGCCAGCAGCCCTAACAGTGCAACCTACGAGCAGTACTTC; CDR3 protein: CASSPNSATYEQYF
V gene: TRBV13; J gene: TRBJ2-5; D gene: -; CDR3 length: 14; clone size: -; CDR3 DNA: TGTGCCAGCAGCTTAGGGACAGAGATGGGGACCCAGTACTTC; CDR3 protein: CASSLGTEMGTQYF
V gene: TRBV27; J gene: TRBJ2-1; D gene: TRBD1; CDR3 length: 16; clone size: -; CDR3 DNA: TGTGCCAGCGCAGGGGGCGGGACAGGATATTTCTATGAGCAGTTCTTC; CDR3 protein: CASAGGGTGYFYEQFF
V gene: TRBV7-3; J gene: TRBJ1-5; D gene: -; CDR3 length: 10; clone size: -; CDR3 DNA: TGTGCCAGCAGCACACCGCCCCAGCATTTT; CDR3 protein: CASSTPPQHF
V gene: TRBV4-1; J gene: TRBJ1-1; D gene: -; CDR3 length: 14; clone size: -; CDR3 DNA: TGCGCCAGCAGCCAAGTTGGTCAACCCGGCGGAGCTTTCTTT; CDR3 protein: CASSQVGQPGGAFF
V gene: TRBV28; J gene: TRBJ2-1; D gene: -; CDR3 length: 11; clone size: medium-sized; CDR3 DNA: TGTGCCAGCAGTTTGGGCCCCTCTTGGTTCTTC; CDR3 protein: CASSLGPSWFF
V gene: TRBV5-6; J gene: TRBJ1-5; D gene: TRBD1; CDR3 length: 12; clone size: -; CDR3 DNA: TGTGCCAGCAGCTCACCAGGGGGACCCCAGCATTTT; CDR3 protein: CASSSPGGPQHF
V gene: TRBV4-1; J gene: TRBJ2-7; D gene: TRBD2; CDR3 length: 14; clone size: -; CDR3 DNA: TGCGCCAGCAGCCCGGGACTAGCGGGGGGCGAGCAGTACTTC; CDR3 protein: CASSPGLAGGEQYF
V gene: TRBV7-8; J gene: TRBJ1-2; D gene: -; CDR3 length: 14; clone size: -; CDR3 DNA: TGTGCCAGCAGCAAAGGGACTGCTCCTGACGGCTACACCTTC; CDR3 protein: CASSKGTAPDGYTF